Listed below are T cell receptor beta chains from one sample, sequenced in a study of T-cell memory formation after mild COVID-19. TCRdb analysed the 5' RACE reads with MiXCR anew, one entry per CDR3 protein. The data hold about 130,000 distinct CDR3 sequences, with about a sixth observed a single time. The specimen was PBMCs or a T cell subset sorted from them (not recorded which). Receptors were obtained from a young man who had mild COVID-19 (a few samples of this study predate the infection). Cell type and time point are not known. CDR3s include the opening cysteine and the closing phenylalanine or tryptophan. A D gene is named only where the DNA matches it firmly. Rows give clone size only sometimes, using once, few, many, or a class for an expanded clone.

>.|TRBV7-2|few|TRBJ2-3
TGTGCCAGCAGCCCATATCTAACTAGCTACACAGATACGCAGTATTTT
CASSPYLTSYTDTQYF
>.|TRBV6-2/TRBV6-3|few|TRBJ1-2
TGTGCCAGCAGGCCAACAGGGCTGGCGAGGGGCTACACCTTC
CASRPTGLARGYTF
>TRBD1|TRBV12-3/TRBV12-4|few|TRBJ2-7
TGTGCCAGCAGTACCGGGACAGGGACCTACGAGCAGTACTTC
CASSTGTGTYEQYF
>.|TRBV5-1|.|TRBJ1-1
TGCGCCAGCAGCTTCGGGGTAGGGAACACTGAAGCTTTCTTT
CASSFGVGNTEAFF
>.|TRBV7-8|.|TRBJ1-6
TGTGCCAGCACCCCCTTTTCCTATAATTCACCCCTCCACTTT
CASTPFSYNSPLHF
>TRBD1|TRBV5-5|.|TRBJ1-4
TGTGCCAGCAGGAGACAGGGAGGGACTAGGATGGCTAATGAAAAACTGTTTTTT
CASRRQGGTRMANEKLFF
>.|TRBV20-1|.|TRBJ1-5
TGCAGTGCTAGAGGGCCGGCAGGGCAGCCCCAGCATTTT
CSARGPAGQPQHF
>TRBD1|TRBV24-1|few|TRBJ1-1
TGTGCCACCAGTGAGCTGACAGGGGAAGCTTTCTTT
CATSELTGEAFF
>TRBD1|TRBV20-1|.|TRBJ1-5
TGCAGTGCTAGAGGGGACAGGGTTGGACAGCCCCAGCATTTT
CSARGDRVGQPQHF
>TRBD1|TRBV18|many|TRBJ2-7
TGTGCCAGCTCACCTCGACAGGGCTACGAGCAGTACTTC
CASSPRQGYEQYF
>.|TRBV11-1|.|TRBJ1-5
TGTGCCAGCAGCTTTACAGGCAATCAGCCCCAGCATTTT
CASSFTGNQPQHF
>.|TRBV6-5|.|TRBJ2-5
TGTGCCAGCAGTTACTCTACGGCCGTGGAGACCCAGTACTTC
CASSYSTAVETQYF
>TRBD2|TRBV20-1|.|TRBJ2-3
TGCAGTGCAAGGACTAGCGGGGGGGAAGGAGGCACAGATACGCAGTATTTT
CSARTSGGEGGTDTQYF
>.|TRBV29-1|many|TRBJ2-7
TGCAGCGCCGCCGGACCCAATTTGTACGAGCAGTACTTC
CSAAGPNLYEQYF
>.|TRBV5-1|.|TRBJ1-1
TGCGCCAGCAGCTTGTTGGGGGGCGCCGGCACTGAAGCTTTCTTT
CASSLLGGAGTEAFF
>.|TRBV29-1|.|TRBJ1-1
TGCAGCGGTCAGCCCCAGAACACTGAAGCTTTCTTT
CSGQPQNTEAFF
>.|TRBV5-1|.|TRBJ2-1
TGCGCCAGCAGCTTGGGTTTCCGGGGGGCTTACAATGAGCAGTTCTTC
CASSLGFRGAYNEQFF
>.|TRBV5-6|.|TRBJ2-1
TGTGCCAGCAGCTTGCTTCGGAAGAACGCCTACAATGAGCAGTTCTTC
CASSLLRKNAYNEQFF
>TRBD2|TRBV12-3/TRBV12-4|.|TRBJ2-3
TGTGCCAGCAGTTTGCGCGGGGGGGCAGATACGCAGTATTTT
CASSLRGGADTQYF
>.|TRBV5-5|.|TRBJ1-5
TGTGCCAGCAGCGGGCCAGGGACGGAACAGCCCCAGCATTTT
CASSGPGTEQPQHF
>.|TRBV6-1|.|TRBJ1-2
TGTGCCAGCAGTGAAGCGCAGGGGAGAGGAGGCTATGGCTACACCTTC
CASSEAQGRGGYGYTF
>.|TRBV15|few|TRBJ2-7
TGTGCCACCAGCAGAGGCACCGGGGCTCAAGAGTACGAGCAGTACTTC
CATSRGTGAQEYEQYF
>TRBD1|TRBV29-1|few|TRBJ2-2
TGCAGCGTTGGACAGGGGTTGGGCGGGGAGCTGTTTTTT
CSVGQGLGGELFF
>.|TRBV7-2|.|TRBJ2-5
TGTGCCAGCAGCCGACGAATCCAAGAGACCCAGTACTTC
CASSRRIQETQYF
>.|TRBV9|many|TRBJ1-2
TGTGCCAGCAGCGTAGAATATCCGGAGGGCCGTTATGGCTACACCTTC
CASSVEYPEGRYGYTF
>.|TRBV4-2|.|TRBJ1-4
TGTGCCAGCAGCCAACCGGGGAGGGATGAAAAACTGTTTTTT
CASSQPGRDEKLFF